The 30 T cell receptor beta chains given below trace back to one sample, sequenced in a study of blood T cell repertoires in COVID-19. Measured with immunoSEQ multiplex PCR; TCRdb has only the in-frame clones, and not every one. The table lists roughly 130,000 clones, roughly 80% of them singletons. The sequenced sample was peripheral blood. The source is a woman aged 50 to 65 with acute or convalescent COVID-19.

The rearrangement joins TRBV7-2 to TRBJ1-3; tentatively, D is TRBD1 (5 bases). V was cut by 1 base and J by 0 bases, with 10 bases left in between. The CDR3 runs 16 residues. From germline, CDR1 is SGHTA and CDR2 FQGNSA. Written as DNA, the CDR3 is TGTGCCAGCAGCTTAGGACCCCAGGGCTCTGGAAACACCATATATTTT. Amino acid sequence: CASSLGPQGSGNTIYF.

The rearrangement links TRBV2 to TRBJ1-2; no clear D. CDR3 length: 13 amino acids. CDR1 and CDR2 (germline): SNHLY, FYNNEI. V was cut by 4 bases and J by 7 bases, with 13 bases left in between. The CDR3 DNA reads as TGTGCCAGCAGTGGAGTTGGTAGCTTTGGCTACACCTTC. It is translated as CASSGVGSFGYTF.

V is TRBV19 and J is TRBJ1-4, with D perhaps TRBD1 (6 bases). V lost 5 bases and J lost 1, with 14 bases in between. CDR3 size: 16 residues. CDR1 is LNHDA, CDR2 SQIVND, per germline (reference sequence). The CDR3 nucleotides read TGTGCCAGTAGTCCCAGGGGAGCTGAAACTAATGAAAAACTGTTTTTT. This gives the protein CASSPRGAETNEKLFF.

The chain uses TRBV12-3 or TRBV12-4 and TRBJ1-1; no clear D gene. The CDR3 runs to 13 residues. V lost 6 bases, J lost 1 base, and 9 bases lay in between. The chain's CDR3 is CASSSKPNTEAFF. The CDR3 DNA reads TGTGCCAGCAGCTCCAAGCCGAACACTGAAGCTTTCTTT.

In the case of this clone: The sample has other DNA sequences that encode this CDR3 too. The CDR3 nucleotides are TGTGCCAGTAGTATCAGGGGTAGCAATCAGCCCCAGCATTTT. Translating gives CASSIRGSNQPQHF. The chain carries TRBV19 and TRBJ1-5; TRBD1 is a possible D gene (6 bases). Trimming removed 3 bases at V and 0 bases at J, with 6 bases between. The CDR3 totals 14 residues. The germline gives CDR1 LNHDA, CDR2 SQIVND (reference sequence).

The chain has TRBV11-2 and TRBJ2-2; D call uncertain. The V gene's germline CDR1 is SGHAT and CDR2 FQNNGV. This CDR3 has 14 amino acids. V was pared by 0 bases and J by 5 bases, with 7 bases between. The CDR3 protein is CASSLERRTGELFF. In DNA, the CDR3 is TGTGCCAGCAGCTTAGAGCGTAGAACCGGGGAGCTGTTTTTT.

The V and J genes are TRBV14 and TRBJ1-4, with D uncertain. This CDR3 has 16 residues. The V gene's germline CDR1 is SGHDN and CDR2 FVKESK. V lost 0 bases and J 2 bases, leaving 10 bases between the germline ends. CDR3 DNA sequence: TGTGCCAGCAGCCAAGATCTGGGAGGGACTAATGAAAAACTGTTTTTT. Residues: CASSQDLGGTNEKLFF.

This clone has more than one count but fewer than ten. The genes are TRBV5-8 and TRBJ1-2; the D gene is possibly TRBD1 (5 bases). The CDR3 extends over 15 amino acids. The ends were cut back, 4 bases at V and 4 bases at J, with 17 bases in the middle. Germline V gene data show CDR1 as SGHTS and CDR2 as YDEGEE. The CDR3 reads CASSRRGGRAYGYTF. In nucleotides, the CDR3 is TGTGCCAGCAGCAGGCGGGGGGGTCGGGCCTATGGCTACACCTTC. Combining the CDR3 with reference TRBV5-8 and TRBJ1-2 gives the whole variable domain EAGVTQSPTHLIKTRGQQATLRCSPISGHTSVYWYQQALGLGLQFLLWYDEGEERNRGNFPPRFSGRQFPNYSSELNVNALELEDSALYLCASSRRGGRAYGYTFGSGTRLTVV.

J is TRBJ1-2 and V is TRBV7-8; 9 bases line up with TRBD1. Germline V CDR1 and CDR2: SGHVS, FQNEAQ. After removal of 5 bases from V and 8 bases from J, the junction contained 6 bases not matched to a gene. CDR3 size: 13 residues. CDR3 nucleotides: TGTGCCAGCAGCGTCCGGGACAGGGAAGGCTACACCTTC. Protein sequence: CASSVRDREGYTF.

This clone is a singleton in its sample. The chain recombines TRBV6-6 with TRBJ2-4; D not certain. V lost 10 bases to trimming and J lost 8 bases, with 9 bases between them. Germline CDR1 MNHNY, CDR2 SVGAGI (reference sequence). The CDR3 runs to 10 residues. In DNA form, the CDR3 reads TGTGCCACCGGTGGAGACATTCAGTACTTC. Translated: CATGGDIQYF.

This rearrangement joins TRBV5-1 to TRBJ1-4, with D perhaps TRBD1 (5 bases). This CDR3 has 14 residues. From germline, CDR1 is SGHRS and CDR2 YFSETQ. V was shortened by 4 bases and J by 4 bases, with 11 bases between the two germline ends. The CDR3 bases are TGCGCCAGCAGCCCGGACGGGGGTAATGAAAAACTGTTTTTT. It encodes CASSPDGGNEKLFF. The full variable domain, with the rest looked up from reference TRBV5-1 and TRBJ1-4, is KAGVTQTPRYLIKTRGQQVTLSCSPISGHRSVSWYQQTPGQGLQFLFEYFSETQRNKGNFPGRFSGRQFSNSRSEMNVSTLELGDSALYLCASSPDGGNEKLFFGSGTQLSVL.

The chain employs TRBV21-1 and TRBJ1-6; the tabulated D call, TRBD1, remains unverified against the DNA. TRBV21-1 is given as a pseudogene. This CDR3 comprises 19 residues. CDR3 region: CASSSKGHPEASYNSPLHF. Here the CDR3 DNA reads TGTGCCAGCAGCTCCAAGGGACACCCGGAGGCCTCCTATAATTCACCCCTCCACTTT.

The chain combines TRBV5-1 with TRBJ2-5, with D perhaps matching TRBD2 (6 bases). The length of the CDR3 is 13 residues. V lost 0 bases and J lost 5, with 8 bases in between. Germline assignment: CDR1 SGHRS and CDR2 YFSETQ. The CDR3 coding sequence is TGCGCCAGCAGCTTGGGCGGGGATGAGACCCAGTACTTC. Amino acids: CASSLGGDETQYF.

The rearrangement joins TRBV18 to TRBJ2-3; TRBD2 aligns across 13 bases. Germline V CDR1 and CDR2: KGHSH, LQKENI. The V gene end was trimmed by 5 bases and the J gene end by 5 bases; junction bases not matched to a gene: 7. CDR3 length: 16 residues. CDR3 region: CASSTLAGGPRDTQYF. The CDR3 coding sequence is TGTGCCAGCTCAACACTAGCGGGGGGGCCCAGAGATACGCAGTATTTT. Full variable domain (remainder filled in from reference TRBV18 and TRBJ2-3): NAGVMQNPRHLVRRRGQEARLRCSPMKGHSHVYWYRQLPEEGLKFMVYLQKENIIDESGMPKERFSAEFPKEGPSILRIQQVVRGDSAAYFCASSTLAGGPRDTQYFGPGTRLTVL.

V gene TRBV10-1 combines with J gene TRBJ2-1, with 7 bases matching TRBD2. V lost 5 bases and J lost 0; bases outside the gene matches: 7. CDR1 and CDR2 from the germline V gene are WNHNN and SYGVQD (reference sequence). The CDR3 covers 16 residues. CDR3: CASSRNLAASYNEQFF. DNA for the CDR3: TGCGCCAGCAGTCGAAACCTAGCGGCCTCCTACAATGAGCAGTTCTTC.

This clone was seen more than once but under ten times. This chain joins TRBV11-2 and TRBJ2-1, with D perhaps matching TRBD2 (6 bases). The CDR3 has 18 amino acids. V gave up 5 bases and J gave up 4 bases, with 24 bases separating them. The germline V gene has CDR1 SGHAT and CDR2 FQNNGV. Here the CDR3 reads CASSPTKLLGGEYNEQFF. Written as DNA, the CDR3 is TGTGCCAGCAGCCCAACTAAACTACTGGGCGGGGAATACAATGAGCAGTTCTTC.

The genes are TRBV24-1 and TRBJ2-3; TRBD2 aligns across 8 bases. The V segment lost 4 bases and the J segment 4 bases; nucleotides outside the gene matches: 9. The CDR3 is made up of 16 amino acids. CDR1 and CDR2 (germline): KGHDR, SFDVKD. CDR3 DNA: TGTGCCACCAGTGACCCGGTCGGGGGGGGACCAGATACGCAGTATTTT. Its protein is CATSDPVGGGPDTQYF.

This clone has just one count. The gene calls are TRBV10-2 and TRBJ2-1, with 7 bases lining up with TRBD2. Unmatched junction bases numbered 8, after V lost 6 bases and J lost 6 bases. The germline V gene encodes CDR1 WSHSY and CDR2 SAAADI. This CDR3 spans 14 amino acids. CDR3 residues: CASRSGEFPNEQFF. The CDR3 DNA follows: TGCGCCAGCAGGAGCGGGGAATTCCCCAATGAGCAGTTCTTC.

This clone was observed a handful of times. The V call is TRBV6-5, the J call TRBJ1-5; no clear D. The germline V gene encodes CDR1 MNHEY and CDR2 SVGAGI. Between the trimmed V and J ends, which lost 8 bases and 0 bases, there was a span of 8 bases. The CDR3 totals 13 residues. The CDR3 nucleotides read TGTGCCAGCTGGGCCGGTAGCAATCAGCCCCAGCATTTT. This encodes CASWAGSNQPQHF.

The rearrangement joins TRBV11-2 to TRBJ2-7; perhaps TRBD2 as D (7 bases). The germline gives CDR1 SGHAT, CDR2 FQNNGV. CDR3 length equals 15 residues. V shed 5 bases and J shed 5 bases, with 19 bases lying between them. CDR3 residues: CASSDLGGLVNEQYF. The CDR3, as DNA: TGTGCCAGCAGCGACTTGGGGGGGCTTGTTAACGAGCAGTACTTC.

This sequence joins TRBV25-1 and TRBJ1-2; tentatively, D is TRBD1 (6 bases). This CDR3 has 15 residues. Trimming left V 0 bases short and J 4 bases short, with 12 bases between. Germline CDR1 is MGHDK and CDR2 is SYGVNS. CDR3 region: CASSEYEQGVYGYTF. Written as DNA, the CDR3 is TGTGCCAGCAGTGAATACGAACAGGGTGTCTATGGCTACACCTTC.

The chain is built from TRBV20-1 and TRBJ1-3, with D perhaps matching TRBD1 (5 bases). The V and J ends lost 3 bases and 0 bases respectively, with 12 bases between them. The CDR3 loop spans 15 amino acids. Germline V gene lookup returns CDR1 DFQATT and CDR2 SNEGSKA (reference sequence). The CDR3 DNA reads TGCAGTGCTAGTTCAGGGTCGTTCTCTGGAAACACCATATATTTT. Residues: CSASSGSFSGNTIYF.

The chain joins TRBV5-1 to TRBJ2-1; D perhaps matches TRBD1 (5 bases). Trimming removed 0 bases from V and 10 bases from J, with 14 bases in between. The CDR3 runs 14 residues. The germline V gene encodes CDR1 SGHRS and CDR2 YFSETQ. The CDR3 nucleotides read TGCGCCAGCAGCTTGGAGTCCCAGGGTAGGGAGCAGTTCTTC. Translation: CASSLESQGREQFF.

The chain recombines TRBV7-9 with TRBJ1-6; D call uncertain. There are 14 residues in the CDR3. Germline CDR1 is SEHNR and CDR2 is FQNEAQ (reference sequence). V shed 4 bases and J shed 6 bases, with 10 bases lying between them. The CDR3 DNA reads as TGTGCCAGCAGCTCCCGGGGAGGTAATTCACCCCTCCACTTT. Encoded protein: CASSSRGGNSPLHF.

The gene calls are TRBV5-1 and TRBJ1-4; D is perhaps TRBD1 (6 bases). V dropped 4 bases and J dropped 5 bases, with 15 bases sitting between them. CDR3 length: 15 residues. Germline V lookup: CDR1 SGHRS, CDR2 YFSETQ. CDR3 residues: CASSPDSGRNEKLFF. Written as DNA, the CDR3 is TGCGCCAGCAGCCCGGACAGCGGGAGAAATGAAAAACTGTTTTTT.

The V and J genes are TRBV11-2 and TRBJ2-2, with D perhaps matching TRBD1 (6 bases). V was trimmed by 3 bases and J by 4 bases, leaving 15 bases between them. Germline assignment: CDR1 SGHAT and CDR2 FQNNGV. The CDR3 is 16 residues long. The CDR3, as DNA: TGTGCCAGCAGCTTCATATCCGGGACACTCACCGGGGAGCTGTTTTTT. Its translation is CASSFISGTLTGELFF.

This clone was observed once. The chain joins TRBV27 to TRBJ2-2, with D uncertain. V was clipped by 6 bases and J by 4 bases, with 15 bases between them. The CDR3 consists of 15 residues. The germline gives CDR1 MNHEY, CDR2 SMNVEV (reference sequence). The DNA of the CDR3 is TGTGCCAGCAGACCAACCCCGTTGAGCACCGGGGAGCTGTTTTTT. This codes for CASRPTPLSTGELFF.

The chain recombines TRBV11-2 with TRBJ1-3; possible D gene TRBD1, 6 bases. This CDR3 has 17 residues. V dropped 5 bases and J dropped 0 bases, with 17 bases sitting between them. From germline, CDR1 is SGHAT and CDR2 FQNNGV. This chain's CDR3 is CASSRNLGTTSGNTIYF. CDR3 DNA: TGTGCCAGCAGCCGAAACCTGGGGACAACCTCTGGAAACACCATATATTTT.

The V gene is TRBV29-1, the J gene TRBJ1-5; 7 bases map to TRBD1. The CDR3 sequence is 14 residues long. V was pared by 6 bases and J by 2 bases, with 7 bases of the junction left unmatched. The germline V gene has CDR1 SQVTM and CDR2 ANQGSEA. The CDR3 here is CSVETGDRNQPQHF. The CDR3 nucleotides are TGCAGCGTAGAAACAGGGGATCGCAATCAGCCCCAGCATTTT.

Notes on this clone: The identical CDR3 is also encoded by other nucleotide sequences in the sample. The CDR3 DNA is TGTGCCAGCAGCCTGGACAGGGTAGCAGGAAACACCATATATTTT. Translated, it gives CASSLDRVAGNTIYF. V gene TRBV5-4 combines with J gene TRBJ1-3; 8 nucleotides agree with TRBD1. This CDR3 is 15 amino acids long. Germline CDR1 reads SGHNT; CDR2 reads YYREEE (reference sequence). V lost 4 bases, J lost 4 bases, and 7 bases stayed unmatched.